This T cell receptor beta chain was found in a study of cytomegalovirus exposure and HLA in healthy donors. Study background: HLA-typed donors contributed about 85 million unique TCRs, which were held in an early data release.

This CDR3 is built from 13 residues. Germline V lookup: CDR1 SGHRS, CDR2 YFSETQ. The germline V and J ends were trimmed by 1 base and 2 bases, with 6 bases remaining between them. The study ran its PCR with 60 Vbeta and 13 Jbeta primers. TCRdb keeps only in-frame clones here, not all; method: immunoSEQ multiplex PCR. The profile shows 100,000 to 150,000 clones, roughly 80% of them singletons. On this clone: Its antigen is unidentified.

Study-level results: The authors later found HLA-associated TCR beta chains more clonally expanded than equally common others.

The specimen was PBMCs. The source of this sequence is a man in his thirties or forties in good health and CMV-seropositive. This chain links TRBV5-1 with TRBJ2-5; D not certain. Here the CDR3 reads CASSLPGQETQYF. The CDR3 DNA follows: TGCGCCAGCAGCTTGCCAGGTCAAGAGACCCAGTACTTC.